The 32 T cell receptor beta chains listed next were all sequenced from one sample in a study of molecular identifiers for immune sequencing clone quantification. Each CDR3 protein gets one entry after TCRdb re-called the PCR reads with MiXCR. This sample carries about 630,000 distinct CDR3 sequences, around 25% of them seen once, and the ten largest clones take around 0.78%. Sequenced material: naive CD8+ T cells from blood, with Jurkat cell RNA spiked in. Subset denoted: FACS-sorted CD8+CD4-CCR7+CD45RA+ naive T cells. These receptors were collected from a human donor in good health. Some libraries in this study had Jurkat cell RNA spiked in.

This clonotype was counted ten times or more. The chain carries TRBV7-2 and TRBJ1-1; D uncertain. CDR3 length: 12 amino acids. Germline values: CDR1 SGHTA, CDR2 FQGNSA. V was trimmed by 2 bases and J by 5 bases, leaving 6 bases between them. CDR3: CASSLWRTEAFF. The CDR3 bases are TGTGCCAGCAGCTTATGGAGGACTGAAGCTTTCTTT.

This clonotype appeared many times. J is TRBJ1-1 and V is TRBV28; D gene uncertain. Germline V CDR1 and CDR2: MDHEN, SYDVKM. CDR3 length: 15 amino acids. The V end lost 7 bases, the J end lost 3 bases, and 18 bases lay between the germline ends. CDR3 protein: CASTHYVHSDTEAFF. CDR3 coding DNA: TGTGCCAGCACCCATTATGTACATTCGGACACTGAAGCTTTCTTT.

The chain employs TRBV30 and TRBJ1-1; D is unclear. CDR3 length: 14 amino acids. Germline loops: CDR1 GTSNPN, CDR2 SVGIG (reference sequence). V lost 2 bases and J lost 0, with 10 bases in between. In DNA form, the CDR3 reads TGTGCCTGGAGTCGTGTCAGGATGAACACTGAAGCTTTCTTT. Translation: CAWSRVRMNTEAFF.

This clonotype was seen repeatedly, ten times or more. The rearrangement uses TRBV5-1 and TRBJ2-7; TRBD1 might be the D (5 bases). The length of the CDR3 is 14 residues. With 3 bases removed from V and 2 bases from J, the gap between germline ends came to 12 bases. The germline gives CDR1 SGHRS, CDR2 YFSETQ. The CDR3 DNA follows: TGCGCCAGCAGCTGGGCCCAGGGAACCTACGAGCAGTACTTC. This codes for CASSWAQGTYEQYF.

The chain carries TRBV7-9 and TRBJ1-2, with D possibly TRBD1 on 5 matching bases. CDR1 and CDR2 (germline): SEHNR, FQNEAQ (reference sequence). The CDR3 has 18 amino acids. The V end lost 8 bases, the J end lost 3 bases, and 28 bases lay between the germline ends. The CDR3 loop is CASGPTAGRGEQDYGYTF. The CDR3 DNA reads TGTGCCAGCGGCCCCACGGCGGGGAGAGGGGAGCAGGACTATGGCTACACCTTC. Using reference TRBV7-9 and TRBJ1-2 for the parts outside the CDR3, the full variable domain is DTGVSQNPRHKITKRGQNVTFRCDPISEHNRLYWYRQTLGQGPEFLTYFQNEAQLEKSRLLSDRFSAERPKGSFSTLEIQRTEQGDSAMYLCASGPTAGRGEQDYGYTFGSGTRLTVV.

Many counts were recorded for this clonotype. V and J are TRBV11-2 and TRBJ2-1, with D unclear. Germline CDR1 and CDR2: SGHAT and FQNNGV. The length of the CDR3 is 16 residues. The ends were cut back, 1 base at V and 0 bases at J, with 10 bases in the middle. CDR3 nucleotide sequence: TGTGCCAGCAGCTTAGGGACCCAGAGCTCCTACAATGAGCAGTTCTTC. Translating gives CASSLGTQSSYNEQFF.

As to this clonotype: A much larger clone is a single base away; this may be a read error. The CDR3 does not end in the conserved phenylalanine or tryptophan, so this is likely a read error. The chain couples TRBV20-1 to TRBJ2-7; no clear D. This CDR3 is built from 11 residues. Trimming took off 6 bases at V and 2 bases at J, with 8 bases between the two ends. Per the germline V gene, CDR1 is DFQATT and CDR2 is SNEGSKA (reference sequence). The CDR3 is CSAAGTYEQYS. The CDR3 nucleotides are TGCAGTGCCGCTGGGACCTACGAGCAGTACTCC.

This clonotype was counted at least ten times. V and J are TRBV4-3 and TRBJ1-3; the D gene is possibly TRBD1 (5 bases). Per the germline V gene, CDR1 is LGHNA and CDR2 is YSLEER. Trimming took 4 bases from V and 1 from J, leaving 32 bases between them. CDR3 length: 22 residues. CDR3 coding DNA: TGCGCCAGCAGCCCGGGCCGTGTTGGAGCTTCTCTGGGGCTAAGGTCTGGAAACACCATATATTTT. Its translation: CASSPGRVGASLGLRSGNTIYF.

This clonotype has at least ten counts. The chain carries TRBV29-1 and TRBJ2-1; 13 positions match TRBD2. V lost 3 bases, J lost 4 bases, and 0 bases stayed unmatched. This CDR3 has 14 residues. Germline V lookup: CDR1 SQVTM, CDR2 ANQGSEA. Here the CDR3 DNA reads TGCAGCGTTGAGACTAGCGGGAGGTACAATGAGCAGTTCTTC. Translating gives CSVETSGRYNEQFF.

This chain uses TRBV19 with TRBJ2-1; D might be TRBD1 (6 bases). The CDR3 contains 15 residues. Trimming pared 7 bases from V and 2 bases from J, leaving 15 bases between. Germline CDR1 and CDR2: LNHDA and SQIVND (reference sequence). CDR3 sequence reads: CASTQTGSPYNEQFF. The CDR3, as DNA: TGTGCCAGTACCCAAACAGGGAGCCCCTACAATGAGCAGTTCTTC.

In its sample, this clonotype was seen many times. This chain links TRBV6-5 with TRBJ2-5; no definite D call. Trimming stripped 5 bases from V and 0 bases from J, with 7 bases between. The CDR3 loop spans 13 amino acids. Germline V gene lookup returns CDR1 MNHEY and CDR2 SVGAGI. Here the CDR3 reads CASSTTYQETQYF. CDR3 bases: TGTGCCAGCAGTACTACGTACCAAGAGACCCAGTACTTC.

This clonotype came up many times. The chain is built from TRBV7-8 and TRBJ1-5, with D possibly matching TRBD1 (5 bases). V lost 1 base to trimming and J lost 5 bases, with 9 bases between them. The CDR3 is 14 residues long. The germline CDR1 and CDR2 sequences are SGHVS and FQNEAQ. CDR3 coding DNA: TGTGCCAGCAGCTTAGTAAGAGGGGATCAGCCCCAGCATTTT. This translates into CASSLVRGDQPQHF.

In its sample, this clonotype was seen once. A much larger clonotype is one base distant, so this may be a read error. V and J are TRBV4-1 and TRBJ2-4; D unresolved. This CDR3 contains 13 residues. V was shortened by 2 bases and J by 8 bases, with 10 bases between the two germline ends. CDR1 and CDR2 from the germline V gene are MGHRA and YSYEKL. CDR3 sequence reads: CASSQPAPDIQYF. The CDR3 region has the DNA TGCGCCAGCAGCCAACCCGCCCCAGACATTCAGTACTTC.

This clonotype was detected many times. CDR3 DNA sequence: TGCGCCAGCAGCCAGAGGGTGGACAATCAGCCCCAGCATTTT. The encoded protein is CASSQRVDNQPQHF. This chain connects TRBV4-3 to TRBJ1-5; D not certain. Deletions cut 3 bases from V and 3 bases from J, with 9 bases between. Germline CDR1 LGHNA, CDR2 YSLEER. This CDR3 is built from 14 residues.

This clonotype was recorded at least ten times. The gene calls are TRBV20-1 and TRBJ2-7; maybe TRBD2 (6 bases). The CDR3 extends over 15 amino acids. Germline V gene data show CDR1 as DFQATT and CDR2 as SNEGSKA (reference sequence). Trimming left V 0 bases short and J 3 bases short, with 15 bases between. CDR3 nucleotides: TGCAGTGCTAGAGATGTTGCGGGACCGGACTACGAGCAGTACTTC. Residues: CSARDVAGPDYEQYF.

This clonotype was seen many times. V and J are TRBV5-5 and TRBJ2-3; TRBD1 aligns across 9 bases. The junction had 5 bases not matched to a gene; V was cut back by 3 bases and J by 0 bases. The CDR3 sequence is 16 residues long. CDR1 is SGHKS and CDR2 is YYEKEE in the germline V gene (reference sequence). The CDR3 sequence is CASSWDRVHSTDTQYF. The CDR3 DNA reads TGTGCCAGCAGCTGGGACAGGGTCCATAGCACAGATACGCAGTATTTT.

Points on this clonotype: Compared with germline, one end of the junction differs, possibly owing to a read error. The DNA of the CDR3 is TGTGCCATCTCACCAAGGGACGGCAATACCGGGGAGCTGTTTTTT. Its translation: CAISPRDGNTGELFF. This chain links TRBV18 with TRBJ2-2; tentatively, D is TRBD1 or TRBD2 (5 bases each). From germline, CDR1 is KGHSH and CDR2 LQKENI. The length of the CDR3 is 15 residues.

This chain uses TRBV21-1 with TRBJ2-5; the D call TRBD1 from the table was never checked on the DNA. TRBV21-1 is an annotated pseudogene. The CDR3 covers 17 residues. The CDR3 sequence is CASSILLGHHLRETQYF. CDR3 sequence (DNA): TGTGCCAGCAGCATATTGTTGGGACACCATCTGCGGGAGACCCAGTACTTC.

This chain joins TRBV7-9 and TRBJ1-1; D not resolved. Germline V lookup: CDR1 SEHNR, CDR2 FQNEAQ (reference sequence). CDR3 size: 15 residues. V lost 2 bases and J lost 1, with 11 bases in between. This chain's CDR3 is CASSLSPAKNTEAFF. The CDR3 region has the DNA TGTGCCAGCAGCTTATCCCCTGCAAAGAACACTGAAGCTTTCTTT. Complete variable domain (other parts from reference TRBV7-9 and TRBJ1-1): DTGVSQNPRHKITKRGQNVTFRCDPISEHNRLYWYRQTLGQGPEFLTYFQNEAQLEKSRLLSDRFSAERPKGSFSTLEIQRTEQGDSAMYLCASSLSPAKNTEAFFGQGTRLTVV.

Details on this clonotype: A much larger clone sits a single nucleotide away, making a read error possible. The chain joins TRBV7-9 to TRBJ2-3, with 7 positions matching TRBD2. The CDR3 is made up of 17 amino acids. The V gene end was trimmed by 1 base and the J gene end by 2 bases; junction bases not matched to a gene: 9. CDR1 is SEHNR and CDR2 is FQNEAQ in the germline V gene (reference sequence). The CDR3: CASSLDGLVGSTDTQYF. CDR3 DNA sequence: TGTGCCAGCAGCTTAGACGGACTAGTGGGCTCCACAGATACGCAGTATTTT.

There are many counts of this clonotype. This chain links TRBV7-9 with TRBJ2-3, with 14 bases identical to TRBD2. There are 17 residues in the CDR3. V lost 5 bases, J lost 2 bases, and 6 bases stayed unmatched. Germline-derived CDR1 and CDR2 are SEHNR and FQNEAQ (reference sequence). CDR3 nucleotide sequence: TGTGCCAGCAGCAGACTAGCGGGAGGGCCAATCACAGATACGCAGTATTTT. Protein product: CASSRLAGGPITDTQYF.

In its sample, this clonotype was seen a few times. J is TRBJ2-1 and V is TRBV28; 8 positions agree with TRBD2. CDR3 length: 17 residues. The ends lost 3 bases at V and 6 bases at J; junction bases unmatched: 13. Germline V gene data show CDR1 as MDHEN and CDR2 as SYDVKM. CDR3 region: CASSLPAGGTRRNEQFF. CDR3 sequence (DNA): TGTGCCAGCAGTTTGCCCGCAGGCGGGACTAGGCGCAATGAGCAGTTCTTC. Variable domain in full (rest from reference TRBV28 and TRBJ2-1): DVKVTQSSRYLVKRTGEKVFLECVQDMDHENMFWYRQDPGLGLRLIYFSYDVKMKEKGDIPEGYSVSREKKERFSLILESASTNQTSMYLCASSLPAGGTRRNEQFFGPGTRLTVL.

This clonotype was counted only a few times. The chain couples TRBV12-3 or TRBV12-4 to TRBJ1-5; perhaps TRBD1 as D (5 bases). The CDR3 runs to 15 residues. V was clipped by 4 bases and J by 0 bases, with 10 bases between them. CDR3 sequence: CASSSGAASNQPQHF. The CDR3 coding sequence is TGTGCCAGCAGTTCCGGGGCAGCTAGCAATCAGCCCCAGCATTTT.

This clonotype was seen ten or more times. The chain combines TRBV4-1 with TRBJ2-5; maybe TRBD2 (6 bases). V dropped 0 bases and J dropped 3 bases, with 11 bases sitting between them. CDR3 size: 15 residues. The germline gives CDR1 MGHRA, CDR2 YSYEKL. As DNA, the CDR3 is TGCGCCAGCAGCCAAGAGGTCCCGGGGGAAGAGACCCAGTACTTC. Its protein is CASSQEVPGEETQYF.

Ten or more counts support this clonotype. The J gene is TRBJ2-5, the V gene TRBV28; 10 nucleotides match TRBD2. CDR1 is MDHEN and CDR2 is SYDVKM in the germline V gene. The CDR3 runs 14 residues. With V trimmed by 3 bases and J by 4 bases, 2 bases remained unmatched. The CDR3 DNA is TGTGCCAGCAGTTTCCTAGCGGGAGTAGAGACCCAGTACTTC. The encoded protein is CASSFLAGVETQYF.

This rearrangement joins TRBV7-9 to TRBJ2-2; 7 bases are shared with TRBD2. CDR1 SEHNR and CDR2 FQNEAQ come from the germline V gene (reference sequence). Unmatched junction bases numbered 7, after V lost 10 bases and J lost 5 bases. The CDR3 contains 13 residues. Here the CDR3 reads CAKMGTMTGELFF. As DNA, the CDR3 is TGTGCCAAAATGGGGACTATGACCGGGGAGCTGTTTTTT.

This clonotype was counted many times. V gene TRBV11-1 combines with J gene TRBJ2-7; D not resolved. Trimming took off 4 bases at V and 7 bases at J, with 14 bases between the two ends. The CDR3 has 13 residues. Germline lookup yields CDR1 SGHAT and CDR2 FQDESV (reference sequence). The CDR3 DNA follows: TGTGCCAGCAGCTCCGAAGTCCTCTGGGAGCAGTACTTC. This encodes CASSSEVLWEQYF.

About this clonotype: Compared with germline, one end of the junction differs, possibly owing to a read error. The rearrangement links TRBV7-7 to TRBJ2-3, with D unresolved. CDR1 and CDR2 (germline): SSHAT, FNYEAQ (reference sequence). The CDR3 is 13 amino acids. The CDR3 sequence is CASSLKNSDTQYF. The CDR3 nucleotides read TGTGCTAGCAGCTTAAAGAACTCCGATACACAATATTTT.

The V and J genes are TRBV9 and TRBJ1-5; D gene ambiguous. The CDR3 consists of 14 residues. Trimming cost V 2 bases and J 1 base, with 7 bases left between them. The V gene's germline CDR1 is SGDLS and CDR2 YYNGEE. The CDR3 DNA is TGTGCCAGCAGCGTCGCGGAAAGCAATCAGCCCCAGCATTTT. It encodes CASSVAESNQPQHF.

The genes are TRBV30 and TRBJ2-3; D is perhaps TRBD1 or TRBD2 (5 bases each). This CDR3 has 17 residues. CDR1 is GTSNPN and CDR2 is SVGIG in the germline V gene (reference sequence). The germline V and J ends were trimmed by 2 bases and 9 bases, with 27 bases remaining between them. The CDR3 DNA reads as TGTGCCTGGAGTAACGGGACCTTCTGGGGCGGTGAAGTCACGCAGTATTTT. Translating it yields CAWSNGTFWGGEVTQYF.

The chain uses TRBV27 and TRBJ1-6; D unresolved. CDR3 size: 13 residues. Germline CDR1 MNHEY, CDR2 SMNVEV (reference sequence). Trimming stripped 2 bases from V and 8 bases from J, with 7 bases between. The CDR3 is CASSLQLDSPLHF. Written as DNA, the CDR3 is TGTGCCAGCAGTTTACAGCTTGATTCACCCCTCCACTTT.

There are a few counts of this clonotype. The rearrangement uses TRBV4-3 and TRBJ2-5; no definite D call. Germline CDR1 reads LGHNA; CDR2 reads YSLEER. The CDR3 consists of 15 residues. Trimming stripped 1 base from V and 1 base from J, with 10 bases between. CDR3 sequence reads: CASSQGTGRQETQYF. In DNA form, the CDR3 reads TGCGCCAGCAGCCAAGGGACCGGGCGCCAAGAGACCCAGTACTTC.